Given below is one T cell receptor beta chain in context. Unmatched junction bases numbered 11, after V lost 6 bases and J lost 3 bases. The germline V gene has CDR1 ENHRY and CDR2 SYGVKD. This CDR3 is built from 16 residues. Preparation of the TCRbeta library was carried out with unique molecular identifiers. TCRdb re-called the PCR reads through MiXCR, storing one row per CDR3 protein. The sample holds 200,000 to 300,000 distinct CDR3 sequences, approximately 12% seen once. These data are taken from a study of T-cell reconstitution after alpha-beta-depleted transplantation in children. Here the sequenced sample was PBMCs from the stem cell graft donor, taken from the stem cell graft. The V call is TRBV10-3, the J call TRBJ2-3; 8 positions match TRBD2. This receptor was taken from a human donor who donated a stem cell graft to a child with acute lymphoblastic leukemia. As DNA, the CDR3 is TGTGCCATCAGGACCTATTCCGCGGGGGGAACAGATACGCAGTATTTT. Protein: CAIRTYSAGGTDTQYF.